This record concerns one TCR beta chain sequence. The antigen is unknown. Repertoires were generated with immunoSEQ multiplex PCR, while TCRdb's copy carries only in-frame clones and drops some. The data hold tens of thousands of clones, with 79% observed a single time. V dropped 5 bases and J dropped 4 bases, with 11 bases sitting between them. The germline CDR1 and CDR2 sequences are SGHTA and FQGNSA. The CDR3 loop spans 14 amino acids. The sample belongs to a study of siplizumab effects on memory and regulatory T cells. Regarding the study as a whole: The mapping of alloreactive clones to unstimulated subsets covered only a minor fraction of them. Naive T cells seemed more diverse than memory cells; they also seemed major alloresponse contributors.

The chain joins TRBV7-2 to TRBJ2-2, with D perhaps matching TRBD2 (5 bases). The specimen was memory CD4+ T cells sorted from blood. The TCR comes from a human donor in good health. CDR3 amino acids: CASSILRGTGELFF. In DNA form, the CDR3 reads TGTGCCAGCAGCATTCTACGGGGCACCGGGGAGCTGTTTTTT.